Many counts were recorded for the clone carrying this TCR beta chain. Its antigen is currently unknown. It is unclear where the CDR3 begins or ends on the DNA, so no DNA is shown, and the CDR3 is as TCRdb lists it. This sample is drawn from a study of regulatory T cells in long-lasting Graves disease. Overall study findings and caveats: Patients with persistent Graves' had lower TCR diversity than newly diagnosed patients.

Building the TCR beta libraries relied on iRepertoire HTBI primers, and CDR3 regions underwent Arm-PCR. TCRdb reprocessed the multiplex PCR reads via MiXCR and lists one record per CDR3 protein. The repertoire consists of 440,000 or so distinct CDR3 sequences, with 15% occurring once and the leading ten covering approximately 15%. The CDR3 numbers 14 amino acids, ends counted. The germline V gene has CDR1 PRHDT and CDR2 FYEKMQ (reference sequence). Time point given: newly diagnosed GD, antithyroid drugs for less than 3 months. Scientists built the TCR library using RNA that was extracted from PBMCs. The data also belong to a second study, concerning T cells in Graves' hyperthyroidism and ophthalmopathy.

The source material was peripheral blood mononuclear cells (PBMCs), sampled at new diagnosis, from a patient treated with antithyroid drugs. This sequence joins TRBV13 and TRBJ2-7; the D segment call TRBD1 is taken from the table without a DNA check. The sequence was obtained from a woman in her 30s with Graves disease. CDR3: CASSSSAGSYEQYF.